This T cell receptor beta chain is from a study of blood T cell repertoires in COVID-19. The wider study: Whether acute or convalescent, the COVID-19 samples came from the United States, Italy and Spain. In each case, the material was cDNA or gDNA derived from T cells, B-cell-depleted T cells, or PBMCs.

Authors' analysis steps: Estimation of nucleated cell counts relied on the amplification of reference gene primers. Method: immunoSEQ multiplex PCR; TCRdb's copy keeps in-frame clones and lacks some. V and J calls plus clone size are reproduced from that table; the DNA served to infer D and trimming. The data contain about 130,000 clones, roughly 74% of them singletons. Seattle researchers signed up patients amid active infection and tracked them longitudinally. CDR1 SQVTM and CDR2 ANQGSEA come from the germline V gene. Trimming removed 4 bases from V and 2 bases from J, with 12 bases in between. CDR3 length: 13 residues.

The chain uses TRBV29-1 and TRBJ2-7; D gene uncertain. This clonotype originated in a man aged 80 or over with COVID-19, enrolled during active disease. The source material was peripheral blood. The CDR3 DNA reads TGCAGCGTTGCCCCCGGTCCTACCTACGAGCAGTACTTC. Amino acids: CSVAPGPTYEQYF.